The 25 T cell receptor beta chains given below trace back to one sample, sequenced in a study of early T cells in non-severe SARS-CoV-2 infection. TCRdb used MiXCR to reprocess the 5' RACE reads, holding one entry per CDR3 protein. The top ten clones hold more than 8.5% of a sample with around 48,000 distinct CDR3 sequences, around 13% of them seen once. Material for sequencing was whole blood. These receptors were collected from an adult who was a healthcare worker with PCR-confirmed SARS-CoV-2 infection or an uninfected control (not recorded which).

The rearrangement links TRBV29-1 to TRBJ2-7; no clear D. The CDR3 is 11 residues long. Germline V lookup: CDR1 SQVTM, CDR2 ANQGSEA. Here the CDR3 reads CGVRTVDEQYF. The CDR3 region has the DNA TGCGGGGTCAGGACGGTCGACGAGCAGTACTTC.

This clonotype came up many times. V and J are TRBV28 and TRBJ2-1; 13 bases match TRBD2. CDR1 is MDHEN and CDR2 is SYDVKM in the germline V gene. CDR3 length: 22 amino acids. V shed 4 bases, J shed 5 bases, and the junction held 23 bases outside the gene matches. The CDR3 nucleotides read TGTGCCAGCAGTTCGTCCAGGTGGACTAGCGGGAGTAAGAGGAGGGGGCACAATGAGCAGTTCTTC. Translated, it gives CASSSSRWTSGSKRRGHNEQFF.

This clonotype was observed at least ten times. The V gene is TRBV5-1, the J gene TRBJ2-7, with D perhaps being TRBD1 or TRBD2 (5 bases each). The V gene lost 4 bases and the J gene lost 5 bases, with 16 bases spanning the gap. The CDR3 is 14 amino acids. The germline V gene has CDR1 SGHRS and CDR2 YFSETQ. This chain's CDR3 is CASSAGTYPNEQYF. CDR3 sequence (DNA): TGCGCCAGCAGCGCCGGGACCTACCCTAACGAGCAGTACTTC.

In its sample, this clonotype was seen many times. V is TRBV29-1 and J is TRBJ2-2; TRBD1 or TRBD2 may be the D gene (5 bases each). Germline V gene data show CDR1 as SQVTM and CDR2 as ANQGSEA. Trimming took off 3 bases at V and 1 base at J, with 15 bases between the two ends. The CDR3 is made up of 16 amino acids. In DNA, the CDR3 is TGCAGCGTTGATAGCGAGGGGAAGAGGAACACCGGGGAGCTGTTTTTT. Encoded protein: CSVDSEGKRNTGELFF.

With regard to this clonotype: It may be a read error: a sequence one base away is much more abundant. V usage is TRBV28 and J usage is TRBJ2-1, with D possibly matching TRBD2 (5 bases). Between the trimmed V and J ends, which lost 5 bases and 7 bases, there was a span of 21 bases. Germline CDR1 and CDR2: MDHEN and SYDVKM. This CDR3 spans 16 amino acids. Here the CDR3 DNA reads TGTGCCAGCAGTCCCCCCCTAGAGGGAGTGAATAATGAGCAGTTCTTC. Its protein product is CASSPPLEGVNNEQFF.

The chain recombines TRBV10-3 with TRBJ2-7; D is possibly TRBD2 (6 bases). Germline-derived CDR1 and CDR2 are ENHRY and SYGVKD. The CDR3 is 14 amino acids. Trimming took 4 bases from V and 4 from J, leaving 14 bases between them. Here the CDR3 reads CAISGEVNLYEQYF. Here the CDR3 DNA reads TGTGCCATCAGTGGGGAGGTAAACCTATACGAGCAGTACTTC.

This clonotype was counted at least ten times. The gene calls are TRBV29-1 and TRBJ1-1, with TRBD1 matching 8 bases. The CDR3 consists of 15 residues. Germline V gene lookup returns CDR1 SQVTM and CDR2 ANQGSEA. V was clipped by 7 bases and J by 0 bases; unmatched bases: 10. The CDR3 sequence: CSAGTGWGMNTEAFF. CDR3 bases: TGCAGCGCCGGGACAGGCTGGGGGATGAACACTGAAGCTTTCTTT.

This chain connects TRBV24-1 to TRBJ2-3, with 7 bases aligning to TRBD1. Trimming removed 7 bases from V and 4 bases from J; junction bases left unmatched: 4. Germline-derived CDR1 and CDR2 are KGHDR and SFDVKD. The CDR3 contains 13 residues. The CDR3 DNA is TGTGCCACCAGGCGGACAGGTTCAGATACGCAGTATTTT. This sequence encodes CATRRTGSDTQYF.

This clonotype appeared a few times. The chain links TRBV14 to TRBJ1-3, with TRBD1 as a possible D gene (6 bases). The CDR3 loop spans 14 amino acids. Germline CDR1 reads SGHDN; CDR2 reads FVKESK. Deletions cut 5 bases from V and 3 bases from J, with 11 bases between. The CDR3 DNA is TGTGCCAGCAGCTCACAGGGACTTGGAAACACCATATATTTT. Its translation is CASSSQGLGNTIYF.

This clonotype came up a few times. The chain links TRBV19 to TRBJ1-5, with unresolved D. V lost 5 bases, J lost 9 bases, and 17 bases lay in between. Germline V gene data show CDR1 as LNHDA and CDR2 as SQIVND (reference sequence). This CDR3 contains 14 residues. The CDR3 loop is CASSPTPTARPQHF. The CDR3 region has the DNA TGTGCCAGTAGTCCGACGCCGACCGCCCGGCCCCAGCATTTT.

V and J are TRBV5-5 and TRBJ2-4; D tentatively fits TRBD1 or TRBD2 (6 bases each). This CDR3 spans 15 amino acids. CDR1 and CDR2 from the germline V gene are SGHKS and YYEKEE (reference sequence). V was trimmed by 0 bases and J by 11 bases, leaving 18 bases between them. This chain's CDR3 is CASSLAEGPRGVQYF. The DNA of the CDR3 is TGTGCCAGCAGCTTGGCGGAAGGACCAAGGGGGGTTCAGTACTTC.

This clonotype was seen more than once but under ten times. The chain carries TRBV3-1 and TRBJ1-1; 9 nucleotides agree with TRBD1. V shed 7 bases and J 7 bases; nucleotides not matched to a gene: 10. The CDR3 length is 14 residues. The germline CDR1 and CDR2 sequences are LGHDT and YNNKEL (reference sequence). The CDR3 reads CASTRQGVRDEAFF. CDR3 nucleotides: TGTGCCAGCACCCGACAGGGGGTAAGGGATGAAGCTTTCTTT.

This clonotype was observed many times. V is TRBV7-6 and J is TRBJ2-3, with D possibly matching TRBD2 (6 bases). V lost 4 bases and J 0 bases, leaving 11 bases between the germline ends. The germline V gene encodes CDR1 SGHVS and CDR2 FNYEAQ. The CDR3 covers 15 residues. The CDR3 coding sequence is TGTGCCAGCAGCTCGCCGGGACTTAGCACAGATACGCAGTATTTT. Its protein is CASSSPGLSTDTQYF.

Here the CDR3 reads CATMAGESKDTQYF. CDR3 sequence (DNA): TGTGCCACCATGGCGGGGGAATCGAAAGATACGCAGTATTTT. V usage is TRBV11-2 and J usage is TRBJ2-3; 7 bases align to TRBD2. The V and J ends lost 10 bases and 5 bases, in that order; junction bases with no gene match: 12. Germline CDR1 and CDR2: SGHAT and FQNNGV. The CDR3 spans 14 residues.

This clonotype was counted many times. This chain uses TRBV18 with TRBJ1-5; no definite D call. Germline V gene data show CDR1 as KGHSH and CDR2 as LQKENI. CDR3 length: 14 residues. Trimming pared 5 bases from V and 5 bases from J, leaving 13 bases between. The DNA of the CDR3 is TGTGCCAGCTCAGCAAATCACAGAGATCAGCCCCAGCATTTT. It specifies CASSANHRDQPQHF.

The gene calls are TRBV7-2 and TRBJ2-3; no clear D. The CDR3 is made up of 12 amino acids. Germline lookup yields CDR1 SGHTA and CDR2 FQGNSA. The V end lost 5 bases, the J end lost 5 bases, and 8 bases lay between the germline ends. The CDR3 is CASSGGGDTQYF. The CDR3 DNA reads TGTGCCAGCAGCGGCGGTGGAGATACGCAGTATTTT.

This clonotype came up many times. The chain links TRBV20-1 to TRBJ2-2, with no clear D. Trimming left V 1 base short and J 1 base short, with 7 bases between. Germline CDR1 DFQATT, CDR2 SNEGSKA (reference sequence). This CDR3 comprises 14 residues. Here the CDR3 DNA reads TGCAGTGCTAGAGCCAGTGAGAACACCGGGGAGCTGTTTTTT. Protein sequence: CSARASENTGELFF.

This rearrangement joins TRBV10-3 to TRBJ2-2; TRBD2 is a possible D gene (5 bases). Deletions cut 2 bases from V and 5 bases from J, with 9 bases between. The CDR3 length is 14 residues. Germline V gene lookup returns CDR1 ENHRY and CDR2 SYGVKD. CDR3 sequence reads: CAISERGGTGELFF. The DNA of the CDR3 is TGTGCCATCAGTGAGCGAGGAGGTACCGGGGAGCTGTTTTTT.

In regard to this clonotype: The final CDR3 position lacks the conserved phenylalanine or tryptophan, pointing to a likely read error. The limits of the CDR3 on the DNA are not certain, so only TCRdb's listed CDR3 is given. This rearrangement joins TRBV29-1 to TRBJ1-4. In germline, CDR1 is SQVTM, CDR2 ANQGSEA. The CDR3 has 11 amino acids, counting both end residues. The CDR3 loop is CSVEDREGMSL.

This clonotype was observed many times. The chain has TRBV5-6 and TRBJ2-3; 12 bases agree with TRBD2. Germline CDR1 and CDR2: SGHDT and YYEEEE. CDR3 length: 16 residues. Trimming cost V 0 bases and J 7 bases; bases outside gene matches: 6. In nucleotides, the CDR3 is TGTGCCAGCAGCTTGGCCGCTAGCGGGGGGGCCTATACGCAGTATTTT. Amino acid sequence: CASSLAASGGAYTQYF.

This clonotype was observed a few times. CDR3 amino acids: CASSYLTEGLTEAFF. The CDR3 bases are TGTGCCAGCAGTTACCTCACGGAGGGGCTAACTGAAGCTTTCTTT. The rearrangement uses TRBV6-5 and TRBJ1-1; D perhaps matches TRBD1 (5 bases). This CDR3 contains 15 residues. Trimming removed 2 bases at V and 5 bases at J, with 15 bases between. The germline CDR1 and CDR2 sequences are MNHEY and SVGAGI.

This rearrangement joins TRBV20-1 to TRBJ2-2, with a possible D match to TRBD1 (5 bases). This CDR3 has 13 residues. V lost 3 bases to trimming and J lost 2 bases, with 7 bases between them. Germline-derived CDR1 and CDR2 are DFQATT and SNEGSKA (reference sequence). For the CDR3, the DNA is TGCAGTGCTAGGGGGCGCAACACCGGGGAGCTGTTTTTT. This translates into CSARGRNTGELFF.

This chain uses TRBV20-1 with TRBJ2-3, with D hard to call. Per germline, CDR1 DFQATT and CDR2 SNEGSKA (reference sequence). This CDR3 comprises 16 residues. V was trimmed by 3 bases and J by 0 bases, leaving 16 bases between them. The CDR3 nucleotides read TGCAGTGCTAGGGTGGAAATTAGTTCTAGCACAGATACGCAGTATTTT. Its translation: CSARVEISSSTDTQYF.

The chain uses TRBV29-1 and TRBJ2-7, with TRBD2 identical over 12 bases. The CDR3 sequence is 13 residues long. The V segment lost 6 bases and the J segment 7 bases; nucleotides outside the gene matches: 7. Germline assignment: CDR1 SQVTM and CDR2 ANQGSEA. The CDR3 spells CSVEGLAGREQYF. CDR3 DNA sequence: TGCAGCGTAGAGGGACTAGCGGGTCGGGAGCAGTACTTC.

This clonotype was counted once. This rearrangement joins TRBV28 to TRBJ1-3; 11 bases map to TRBD1. Germline CDR1 and CDR2: MDHEN and SYDVKM. The CDR3 extends over 15 amino acids. The trim removed 3 bases at V and 8 bases at J, leaving 6 bases unmatched. CDR3: CASSLPGTGGDTIYF. Here the CDR3 DNA reads TGTGCCAGCAGTTTGCCCGGGACAGGGGGGGACACCATATATTTT.